Described below is a single T cell receptor beta chain sequence and its context. The entry originates in a study of T cell responses to AZD1222 COVID-19 vaccine. Study-wide background: It was second doses at about 4 or about 12 weeks that were pooled.

The CDR3 extends over 12 amino acids. Germline V CDR1 and CDR2: SEHNR, FQNEAQ (reference sequence). Trimming pared 5 bases from V and 7 bases from J, leaving 11 bases between. Sequencing was performed with immunoSEQ multiplex PCR; in TCRdb, only in-frame clones are kept and a portion is missing. Here the sample spans 100,000 to 150,000 clones, around 90% being singletons. This material consisted of peripheral blood, taken on day 0 of AZD1222 vaccination. V is TRBV7-9 and J is TRBJ1-1; a possible D gene is TRBD1 (6 bases). This receptor was identified in an adult in good health. The CDR3 sequence is CASSLLDSEAFF. DNA of the CDR3: TGTGCCAGCAGCCTCCTGGACAGTGAAGCTTTCTTT.